The T cell receptor (beta chain) described here comes from a study of blood T cell repertoires in COVID-19 (dated by TCRdb to 2018 to 2020). In terms of the full investigation: Collaborator samples came from the United States, Italy and Spain and covered acute and convalescent phases of COVID-19. Where available, HLA class I and class II types were taken from metadata supplied by the sample provider and were not determined by assay-based typing. A freely available public database, intended as a resource for researchers studying the immune response to SARS-CoV-2, is where the repertoires were released. Nearly every sample came with metadata listing a de-identified subject ID, COVID-19 status, age in years and sex. Subjects who had been exposed to COVID-19, were actively infected with it, or had recovered from it provided the deeply sampled blood TCRbeta repertoires that made up the dataset. The prospective study material was composed of cDNA or gDNA derived from T cells, B-cell-depleted T cells, or PBMCs. The samples were drawn from two sources: the first 160 participants of the ongoing ImmuneRACE study, and 1,254 subjects contributed by 6 global collaborators.

Paper-wide results and their limitations: The amount of clinical and demographic metadata varied by source and participant and was provided uncurated.

In regard to this clone: The antigen this receptor binds is unknown. No base quality values were provided; no much bigger clone lies one nucleotide off. Other DNA sequences of this sample code for an identical CDR3.

From the germline V gene, CDR1 is SGHRS and CDR2 is YFSETQ. The CDR3 covers 15 residues, taking in both the cysteine and the phenylalanine. Just the 45-base CDR3 DNA is kept, in frame starting at base 1. V loses 0 bases at its end and J loses 4 bases; junction bases beyond the gene matches: 2. Participants in the prospective study were aged about 18 to 100 years, lived in some 24 United States geographic areas, and enrolled through a virtual design. In the prospective study, cohorts were assigned on the basis of participant-reported clinical history obtained from a screening survey and a study questionnaire. ImmuneRACE Cohort 3 recovered participants were defined by two consecutive negative NP/OP PCR tests, healthcare professional clearance, or symptom resolution. In the prospective study, mobile phlebotomists collected whole blood, serum and a nasopharyngeal or oropharyngeal swab from each participant. Additional blood draws and questionnaires over an approximately 2-month period could optionally be provided by prospective study participants. Before DNA extraction, blood samples from the prospective study were shipped at room temperature or frozen.

TCRbeta CDR3 regions were amplified from genomic DNA by means of the immunoSEQ Assay, a bias-controlled multiplex PCR. The authors processed their data as follows. The number of nucleated cells in each sample was estimated by amplification of reference gene primers within the assay. Sequence reads were collapsed and filtered to measure the absolute abundance of every unique TCRbeta CDR3 rearrangement. For each sample, productive Simpson clonality was calculated as the square root of Simpson's diversity index across productive rearrangements. Drawn from immuneACCESS, this table holds only the in-frame rearrangements with V and J called that TCRdb kept. Clones are partly lost; checked studies trace under half to an unresolved V gene and leave the rest unexplained. V and J calls and clone size come straight from that table; D and trimming were deduced from the DNA. This sample is represented by about 410,000 clones; around nine tenths of them were singletons. The ten largest clones capture about 1.7% of the sample.

The sequenced material came from PBMCs or T cells enriched from blood (not recorded which). The rearrangement combines TRBV5-1 with TRBJ2-5; 11 nucleotides in the junction match TRBD2. This TCR was recovered from a woman aged 25-40 years who had recovered from COVID-19. CDR3 region: CASSLGLAGGETQYF. The DNA is as follows: TGCGCCAGCAGCTTGGGTCTAGCGGGGGGAGAGACCCAGTACTTC.